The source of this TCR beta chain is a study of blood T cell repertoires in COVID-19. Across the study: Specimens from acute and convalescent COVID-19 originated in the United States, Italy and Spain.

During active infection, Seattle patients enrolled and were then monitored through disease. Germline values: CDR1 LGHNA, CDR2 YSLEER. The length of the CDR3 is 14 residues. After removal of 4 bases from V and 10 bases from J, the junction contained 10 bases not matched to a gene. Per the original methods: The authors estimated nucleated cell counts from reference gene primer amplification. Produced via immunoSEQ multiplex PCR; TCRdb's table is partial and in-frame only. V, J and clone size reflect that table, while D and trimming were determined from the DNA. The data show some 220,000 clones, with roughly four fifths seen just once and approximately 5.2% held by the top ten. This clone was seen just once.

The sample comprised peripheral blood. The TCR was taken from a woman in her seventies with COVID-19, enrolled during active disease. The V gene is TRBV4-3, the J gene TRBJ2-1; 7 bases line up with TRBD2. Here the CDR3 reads CASSPRTSIEEQFF. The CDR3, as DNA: TGCGCCAGCAGCCCTCGGACTAGTATAGAGGAGCAGTTCTTC.